This T cell receptor (beta chain) was captured in a study of T cell changes during pregnancy in multiple sclerosis. The CDR3 loop spans 15 amino acids. V was clipped by 6 bases and J by 0 bases; unmatched bases: 8. Sequencing was performed with immunoSEQ multiplex PCR; in TCRdb, only in-frame clones are kept and a portion is missing. The sample consists of 27,000 or so clones, around nine tenths of them appearing once. This TCR was sampled from a female donor with multiple sclerosis, enrolled in a pregnancy study. The chain joins TRBV5-3 to TRBJ1-1; 7 nucleotides match TRBD1. TRBV5-3 is given ORF status, its function remaining uncertain. Sequenced material: CD8+ T cells from peripheral blood mononuclear cells, taken in the second trimester of pregnancy. The CDR3 region is CARIPRDRVNTEAFF. The CDR3 nucleotides are TGTGCCAGAATCCCCCGTGACAGGGTGAACACTGAAGCTTTCTTT.